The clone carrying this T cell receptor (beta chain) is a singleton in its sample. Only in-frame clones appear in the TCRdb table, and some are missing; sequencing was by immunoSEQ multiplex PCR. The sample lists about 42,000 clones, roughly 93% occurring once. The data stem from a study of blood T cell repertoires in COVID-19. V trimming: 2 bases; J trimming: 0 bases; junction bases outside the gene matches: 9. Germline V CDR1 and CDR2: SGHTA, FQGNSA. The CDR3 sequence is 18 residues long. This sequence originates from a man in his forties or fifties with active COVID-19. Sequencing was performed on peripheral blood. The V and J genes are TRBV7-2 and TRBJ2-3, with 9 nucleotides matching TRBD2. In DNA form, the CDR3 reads TGTGCCAGCAGCTTATCCCCACTAACTAGCGGGAGCACAGATACGCAGTATTTT. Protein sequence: CASSLSPLTSGSTDTQYF. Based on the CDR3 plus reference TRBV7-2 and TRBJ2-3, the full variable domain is GAGVSQSPSNKVTEKGKDVELRCDPISGHTALYWYRQSLGQGLEFLIYFQGNSAPDKSGLPSDRFSAERTGGSVSTLTIQRTQQEDSAVYLCASSLSPLTSGSTDTQYFGPGTRLTVL.